These 32 T cell receptor beta chains share one sample of origin, sequenced in a study of CD8 T cells in Susac syndrome. It was with random hexamers that 0.5 to 1 ug RNA was reverse transcribed. MiXCR was run by TCRdb on the immunoSEQ multiplex PCR reads, yielding one entry per CDR3 protein. The sample consists of 150,000 to 200,000 distinct CDR3 sequences, about 94% of them appearing once. Specimen: CD4+ T cells from PBMCs. These receptors were taken from a human donor in good health.

The chain combines TRBV20-1 with TRBJ2-5; D unresolved. CDR1 and CDR2 (germline): DFQATT, SNEGSKA (reference sequence). The V end lost 1 base, the J end lost 5 bases, and 8 bases lay between the germline ends. CDR3 size: 12 residues. The CDR3 reads CSARARSETQYF. CDR3 in DNA: TGCAGTGCTAGAGCCAGGAGCGAGACCCAGTACTTC.

The chain has TRBV11-1 and TRBJ1-1; D gene unclear. Germline lookup yields CDR1 SGHAT and CDR2 FQDESV (reference sequence). V was shortened by 2 bases and J by 5 bases, with 9 bases between the two germline ends. The length of the CDR3 is 13 residues. CDR3 in amino acids: CASSLPERTEAFF. The CDR3 nucleotides are TGTGCCAGCAGCTTACCTGAGAGGACTGAAGCTTTCTTT. Full variable domain (remainder filled in from reference TRBV11-1 and TRBJ1-1): EAEVAQSPRYKITEKSQAVAFWCDPISGHATLYWYRQILGQGPELLVQFQDESVVDDSQLPKDRFSAERLKGVDSTLKIQPAELGDSAMYLCASSLPERTEAFFGQGTRLTVV.

This chain links TRBV30 with TRBJ1-6; D unresolved. Germline V CDR1 and CDR2: GTSNPN, SVGIG (reference sequence). The V end lost 2 bases, the J end lost 10 bases, and 21 bases lay between the germline ends. This CDR3 has 16 residues. The CDR3 sequence is CAWSTQSPGPGSPLHF. CDR3 nucleotides: TGTGCCTGGAGTACACAATCCCCGGGCCCGGGATCACCCCTCCACTTT.

V and J are TRBV30 and TRBJ1-1; 8 bases fit TRBD1. Germline V gene lookup returns CDR1 GTSNPN and CDR2 SVGIG (reference sequence). This CDR3 contains 11 residues. J was trimmed by 11 bases and V by 0 bases; bases with no gene match: 2. The CDR3 sequence is CAWSVHRGAFF. The CDR3 DNA follows: TGTGCCTGGAGTGTACACAGGGGGGCTTTCTTT.

This clonotype was seen once. CDR3 in DNA: TGTGCCAGCAGTCTACAGGTCCCCCAGTTCTTC. It specifies CASSLQVPQFF. V is TRBV12-3 or TRBV12-4 and J is TRBJ2-1; possibly TRBD1 for D (5 bases). This CDR3 is 11 amino acids long. V lost 5 bases to trimming and J lost 13 bases, with 12 bases between them.

This clonotype was observed a single time. The genes are TRBV29-1 and TRBJ2-3; TRBD2 matches at 10 bases. CDR3 length: 14 amino acids. Trimming at V came to 5 bases and at J to 7 bases, leaving 9 bases not matched to a gene. Looked up from germline, CDR1 is SQVTM and CDR2 is ANQGSEA. CDR3 nucleotides: TGCAGCGTTTTCAGCGGGGGGGCGGTACATACGCAGTATTTT. Amino acids: CSVFSGGAVHTQYF.

This sequence joins TRBV12-3 or TRBV12-4 and TRBJ1-2, with 9 bases that match TRBD1. Trimming took 5 bases from V and 4 from J; bases not matched to a gene: 5. The CDR3 runs 14 residues. Written as DNA, the CDR3 is TGTGCCAGCAGTCCTACAGGGGGCACCTATGGCTACACCTTC. It codes for CASSPTGGTYGYTF.

This chain joins TRBV20-1 and TRBJ1-2; TRBD1 matches 8 bases. Germline trimming cut 7 bases from V and 0 bases from J; bases unmatched to any gene: 1. Germline CDR1 DFQATT, CDR2 SNEGSKA (reference sequence). There are 12 residues in the CDR3. This chain's CDR3 is CSGQGSNYGYTF. The CDR3 DNA follows: TGCAGTGGACAGGGGTCTAACTATGGCTACACCTTC.

As DNA, the CDR3 is TGCGCCAGCAGCTCCGAAATCGGAGCGACTGAAGCTTTCTTT. Translating it yields CASSSEIGATEAFF. The chain links TRBV5-1 to TRBJ1-1; D gene ambiguous. V lost 3 bases, J lost 5 bases, and 14 bases lay in between. The CDR3 covers 14 residues. Germline V CDR1 and CDR2: SGHRS, YFSETQ.

The rearrangement uses TRBV7-9 and TRBJ1-6, with TRBD1 identical over 9 bases. With V trimmed by 1 base and J by 8 bases, 3 bases remained unmatched. The CDR3 loop spans 15 amino acids. CDR1 is SEHNR, CDR2 FQNEAQ, per germline (reference sequence). The CDR3: CASSLEGTGYSPLHF. The CDR3 nucleotides read TGTGCCAGCAGCTTAGAGGGGACAGGGTATTCACCCCTCCACTTT.

The chain couples TRBV5-4 to TRBJ2-6; D ambiguous. This CDR3 spans 16 amino acids. Germline V gene sequence: CDR1 SGHNT, CDR2 YYREEE (reference sequence). V was trimmed by 4 bases and J by 0 bases, leaving 11 bases between them. As DNA, the CDR3 is TGTGCCAGCAGCCGTAGGAGAGACTCTGGGGCCAACGTCCTGACTTTC. Amino acids: CASSRRRDSGANVLTF.

This clonotype was detected a few times. This sequence joins TRBV3-1 and TRBJ1-2; D remains unclear. CDR1 is LGHDT and CDR2 is YNNKEL in the germline V gene (reference sequence). The V and J ends lost 1 base and 8 bases respectively, with 8 bases between them. CDR3 length: 12 amino acids. The CDR3 protein is CASSQAGNGYTF. CDR3 sequence (DNA): TGTGCCAGCAGCCAAGCGGGGAACGGCTACACCTTC.

This clonotype was observed once. J is TRBJ2-1 and V is TRBV20-1; 11 bases align to TRBD2. Germline loops: CDR1 DFQATT, CDR2 SNEGSKA (reference sequence). This CDR3 spans 13 amino acids. The CDR3 region is CSGTGTSGYEQFF. The CDR3 DNA sequence: TGCAGCGGAACCGGGACTAGCGGTTATGAGCAGTTCTTC.

The chain has TRBV9 and TRBJ2-3; D may be TRBD2 (5 bases). Germline lookup yields CDR1 SGDLS and CDR2 YYNGEE. The CDR3 runs to 15 residues. V was pared by 0 bases and J by 0 bases, with 8 bases between. The DNA for the CDR3 is TGTGCCAGCAGCGTAGGAGGGATTAGCACAGATACGCAGTATTTT. Its translation: CASSVGGISTDTQYF.

The J gene is TRBJ2-3, the V gene TRBV2; a possible D gene is TRBD2 (5 bases). Trimming stripped 3 bases from V and 1 base from J, with 11 bases between. CDR1 and CDR2 from the germline V gene are SNHLY and FYNNEI. The CDR3 runs 15 residues. For the CDR3, the DNA is TGTGCCAGCAGTGAGGCCCGGGGTGGCACAGATACGCAGTATTTT. This translates into CASSEARGGTDTQYF.

The chain joins TRBV29-1 to TRBJ1-5; TRBD1 might be the D (5 bases). Trimming cost V 6 bases and J 0 bases, with 9 bases left between them. The CDR3 is made up of 13 amino acids. Germline assignment: CDR1 SQVTM and CDR2 ANQGSEA. The CDR3 reads CSVKGDSNQPQHF. In DNA, the CDR3 is TGCAGCGTCAAAGGGGATAGCAATCAGCCCCAGCATTTT.

The CDR3 protein is CASSDEAGSAQYF. DNA of the CDR3: TGTGCCAGCAGTGATGAAGCCGGCTCCGCCCAGTACTTC. The chain combines TRBV2 with TRBJ2-5; no clear D gene. Germline CDR1 SNHLY, CDR2 FYNNEI. The ends were cut back, 3 bases at V and 9 bases at J, with 14 bases in the middle. The CDR3 spans 13 residues.

The chain employs TRBV27 and TRBJ1-2; D possibly corresponds to TRBD1 (5 bases). The CDR3 totals 13 residues. Germline lookup yields CDR1 MNHEY and CDR2 SMNVEV (reference sequence). Trimming left V 6 bases short and J 0 bases short, with 8 bases between. DNA of the CDR3: TGTGCCAGCAGCCGACAGTCTAACTATGGCTACACCTTC. It codes for CASSRQSNYGYTF.

This chain connects TRBV7-2 to TRBJ1-6; D is unresolved. The CDR3 covers 14 residues. With 5 bases removed from V and 10 bases from J, the gap between germline ends came to 15 bases. Germline V lookup: CDR1 SGHTA, CDR2 FQGNSA. CDR3 coding DNA: TGTGCCAGCAGCCAGAAGGGCTATGGCTCACCCCTCCACTTT. Translation gives CASSQKGYGSPLHF.

V gene TRBV4-3 combines with J gene TRBJ1-6, with unresolved D. CDR3 length equals 15 residues. Germline lookup yields CDR1 LGHNA and CDR2 YSLEER. Trimming stripped 0 bases from V and 6 bases from J, with 9 bases between. CDR3 sequence: CASSQDALVNSPLHF. DNA for the CDR3: TGCGCCAGCAGCCAAGATGCCCTAGTTAATTCACCCCTCCACTTT.

CDR3 region: CASSPSPGTDTQYF. Here the CDR3 DNA reads TGTGCCAGCTCACCATCTCCGGGAACAGATACGCAGTATTTT. V is TRBV18 and J is TRBJ2-3; possible D gene TRBD2, 5 bases. The germline V gene encodes CDR1 KGHSH and CDR2 LQKENI. The germline V and J ends were trimmed by 2 bases and 3 bases, with 9 bases remaining between them. The CDR3 length is 14 residues.

The chain is built from TRBV6-6 and TRBJ2-5; D possibly corresponds to TRBD2 (6 bases). Germline CDR1 and CDR2: MNHNY and SVGAGI (reference sequence). Trimming stripped 5 bases from V and 0 bases from J, with 10 bases between. The CDR3 extends over 14 amino acids. The CDR3 sequence: CASSGGGDQETQYF. Here the CDR3 DNA reads TGTGCCAGCAGTGGAGGCGGGGACCAAGAGACCCAGTACTTC.

CDR3 amino acids: CSVTPGLAGGLDEQYF. In DNA, the CDR3 is TGCAGCGTGACTCCGGGACTAGCGGGGGGGCTCGACGAGCAGTACTTC. V usage is TRBV29-1 and J usage is TRBJ2-7; 16 bases agree with TRBD2. Germline CDR1 is SQVTM and CDR2 is ANQGSEA. CDR3 length: 16 residues. Trimming took 6 bases from V and 5 from J; bases not matched to a gene: 10.

The V and J genes are TRBV9 and TRBJ2-7; weak D call: TRBD1 (6 bases). The V gene lost 0 bases and the J gene lost 7 bases, with 11 bases spanning the gap. The CDR3 length is 13 residues. CDR1 and CDR2 (germline): SGDLS, YYNGEE. CDR3 sequence: CASSVEAGAEQYF. The CDR3 nucleotides are TGTGCCAGCAGCGTAGAAGCAGGGGCTGAGCAGTACTTC.

The genes are TRBV7-2 and TRBJ2-7; no firm D call. The V and J ends lost 3 bases and 3 bases respectively, with 9 bases between them. Germline values: CDR1 SGHTA, CDR2 FQGNSA. The CDR3 sequence is 13 residues long. The CDR3 bases are TGTGCCAGCAGCTTGGGCGGAAACTACGAGCAGTACTTC. Its protein product is CASSLGGNYEQYF.

The rearrangement joins TRBV20-1 to TRBJ1-6, with D unclear. CDR3 size: 15 residues. The germline V and J ends were trimmed by 5 bases and 10 bases, with 21 bases remaining between them. CDR1 DFQATT and CDR2 SNEGSKA come from the germline V gene (reference sequence). The CDR3 DNA is TGCAGTGCTGGGGATACTTGGGGTGGTAACTCACCCCTCCACTTT. This translates into CSAGDTWGGNSPLHF.

In this sample, this clonotype turned up once. The chain combines TRBV4-1 with TRBJ2-3; D is perhaps TRBD1 or TRBD2 (6 bases each). V was trimmed by 4 bases and J by 2 bases, leaving 10 bases between them. The CDR3 has 14 residues. In germline, CDR1 is MGHRA, CDR2 YSYEKL. CDR3 amino acids: CASSRGAITDTQYF. For the CDR3, the DNA is TGCGCCAGCAGCCGGGGGGCCATCACAGATACGCAGTATTTT.

This chain connects TRBV28 to TRBJ1-5; D gene uncertain. The V end was cut by 4 bases, the J end by 6 bases, with 13 bases between. Per germline, CDR1 MDHEN and CDR2 SYDVKM. The CDR3 has 14 amino acids. The CDR3 bases are TGTGCCAGCAGTTCCCCCTCAGTAAGTCAGCCCCAGCATTTT. It codes for CASSSPSVSQPQHF.

This clonotype showed up just once. This chain's CDR3 is CASSQRASGGSTDTQYF. As DNA, the CDR3 is TGTGCCAGCAGTCAACGGGCTAGCGGGGGAAGCACAGATACGCAGTATTTT. The V and J genes are TRBV6-1 and TRBJ2-3, with 10 positions matching TRBD2. The CDR3 extends over 17 amino acids. The germline V gene encodes CDR1 MNHNS and CDR2 SASEGT. J gave up 0 bases and V 5 bases, and 8 bases lay outside the gene matches.

The V call is TRBV9, the J call TRBJ2-1, with D possibly TRBD2 on 7 matching bases. This CDR3 has 15 amino acids. The V gene's germline CDR1 is SGDLS and CDR2 YYNGEE. V was clipped by 0 bases and J by 4 bases, with 11 bases between them. CDR3 nucleotide sequence: TGTGCCAGCAGCGTAGTGGGGGGGCCATACAATGAGCAGTTCTTC. Amino acids: CASSVVGGPYNEQFF. Using reference TRBV9 and TRBJ2-1 for the parts outside the CDR3, the full variable domain is DSGVTQTPKHLITATGQRVTLRCSPRSGDLSVYWYQQSLDQGLQFLIQYYNGEERAKGNILERFSAQQFPDLHSELNLSSLELGDSALYFCASSVVGGPYNEQFFGPGTRLTVL.

The CDR3 bases are TGCAGTGCTAGAGATTCGGCAGGGCCTGGAGATACGCAGTATTTT. Its protein product is CSARDSAGPGDTQYF. V gene TRBV20-1 combines with J gene TRBJ2-3, with D possibly TRBD1 on 5 matching bases. The CDR3 has 15 amino acids. Germline loops: CDR1 DFQATT, CDR2 SNEGSKA (reference sequence). V lost 0 bases and J lost 5, with 15 bases in between.

V and J are TRBV20-1 and TRBJ1-1; a weak D match, TRBD1 (5 bases). The V end was cut by 0 bases, the J end by 8 bases, with 10 bases between. Germline CDR1 DFQATT, CDR2 SNEGSKA (reference sequence). The CDR3 extends over 12 amino acids. The DNA of the CDR3 is TGCAGTGCTAGAGACAGGGTGGTCGAAGCTTTCTTT. Translated, it gives CSARDRVVEAFF.